The subject of this entry is one TCR beta chain. What it recognizes is unknown. Original processing notes: Quality scores were absent from the junction-only immunoSEQ sequences, so filtering differed. Here immunoSEQ multiplex PCR was the method, and the copy in TCRdb shows in-frame clones only, minus some. That table gives V, J and clone size, and the DNA gave D and trimming. The sample contains over a million clones, 75% to 85% of which appear only once. Germline V gene lookup returns CDR1 SGHRS and CDR2 YFSETQ. The CDR3 is made up of 17 amino acids. The V and J ends lost 2 bases and 0 bases respectively, with 16 bases between them. This sample was taken from a study of shared clonotypes between healthy human individuals. About the research overall: The study used three CD4 naive, three CD4 memory, two CD8 naive and one CD8 memory plate per donor.

General study results and limits: Investigators collected only blood, and repertoires in tissues likely differ.

This chain uses TRBV5-1 with TRBJ2-3; D uncertain. The sample comprised memory CD4+ T cells from PBMCs. Sample subset: CD45RA-negative fraction. This TCR came from a man aged 18 to 29 in good health. Some clones in this sample may be carry-over from other donors' samples. CDR3 nucleotide sequence: TGCGCCAGCAGCTTCATCACGGCAGTGAAGAGCACAGATACGCAGTATTTT. Residues: CASSFITAVKSTDTQYF. Based on the CDR3 plus reference TRBV5-1 and TRBJ2-3, the full variable domain is KAGVTQTPRYLIKTRGQQVTLSCSPISGHRSVSWYQQTPGQGLQFLFEYFSETQRNKGNFPGRFSGRQFSNSRSEMNVSTLELGDSALYLCASSFITAVKSTDTQYFGPGTRLTVL.